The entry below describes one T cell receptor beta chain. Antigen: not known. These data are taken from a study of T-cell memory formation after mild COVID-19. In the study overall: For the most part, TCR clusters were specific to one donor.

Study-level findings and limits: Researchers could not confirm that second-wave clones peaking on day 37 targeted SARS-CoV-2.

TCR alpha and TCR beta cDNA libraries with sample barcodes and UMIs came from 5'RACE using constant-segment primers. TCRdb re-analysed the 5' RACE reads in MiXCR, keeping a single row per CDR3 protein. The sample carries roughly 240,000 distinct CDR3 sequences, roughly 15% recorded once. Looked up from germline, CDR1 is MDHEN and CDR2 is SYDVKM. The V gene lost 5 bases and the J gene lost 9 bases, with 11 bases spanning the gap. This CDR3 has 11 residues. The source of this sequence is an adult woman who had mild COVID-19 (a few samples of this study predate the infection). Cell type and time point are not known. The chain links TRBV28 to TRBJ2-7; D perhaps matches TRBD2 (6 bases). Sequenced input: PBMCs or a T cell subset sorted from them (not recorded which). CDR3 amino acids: CASSIWDSQYF. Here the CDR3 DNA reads TGTGCCAGCAGTATCTGGGACTCGCAGTACTTC. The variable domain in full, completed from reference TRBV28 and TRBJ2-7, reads DVKVTQSSRYLVKRTGEKVFLECVQDMDHENMFWYRQDPGLGLRLIYFSYDVKMKEKGDIPEGYSVSREKKERFSLILESASTNQTSMYLCASSIWDSQYFGPGTRLTVT.